The following is a TCR beta chain sequence with its context. This specimen comes from a study of blood T cell repertoires in COVID-19. Study-level background: T cells, B-cell-depleted T cells, or PBMCs supplied cDNA or gDNA.

Everyone who took part was roughly 18 to 89 years old, and they came from some 23 US areas. Two negative PCRs, clearance, or symptom resolution were required of recovered Cohort 3 donors. In the original analysis: How many nucleated cells were present was estimated from reference gene primer amplification. Repertoires were generated with immunoSEQ multiplex PCR, while TCRdb's copy carries only in-frame clones and drops some. The V and J calls and clone size are taken from that table; D and trimming were inferred from the DNA. The sample has tens of thousands of clones, more than 85% seen once. This TCR was recovered from a woman aged 50 to 60 who had recovered from COVID-19. Sequenced material: PBMCs or T cells enriched from blood (not recorded which).

The CDR3 spells CASSLGSFQGEEEKLFF. The DNA of the CDR3 is TGTGCCAGCAGCTTAGGGTCGTTTCAGGGCGAGGAAGAAAAACTGTTTTTT. J is TRBJ1-4 and V is TRBV7-9; a weak D match, TRBD1 (5 bases). Between the trimmed V and J ends, which lost 1 base and 8 bases, there was a span of 20 bases. CDR3 length: 17 amino acids. Germline loops: CDR1 SEHNR, CDR2 FQNEAQ (reference sequence).